The entry that follows covers one TCR beta chain sequence. Its antigen is undetermined. Read sequence stops 3 residues before the CDR3 end, and the germline J gene provides the missing end. V lost 5 bases and J lost 7; bases outside the gene matches: 10. The CDR3 length is 14 residues. Germline V gene lookup returns CDR1 SQVTM and CDR2 ANQGSEA. The data derive from a study of T cells in women clearing cervical HPV infection. Study-wide results and caveats: Repertoire richness, not evenness, was significantly elevated in CIN3+ cases versus controls. Cases and controls were distinguished at AUC roughly 0.83 by richness and V genes. TRBV6-7 relative abundance averaged about 0.11% in cases and approximately 0.15% in controls.

TCRdb's copy holds only in-frame clones and misses some; the assay was immunoSEQ multiplex PCR. This listing includes under 40,000 clones. Sequencing was performed on blood buffy coat. This receptor was taken from a woman aged 18 to 69 with a cervical HPV16 infection that either progressed to CIN3+ or cleared (not recorded which). V is TRBV29-1 and J is TRBJ1-4; 7 bases match TRBD1. The CDR3 DNA, read in part, is TGCAGCGTTTCAGGGGGAATTGAGGTTGAAAAA. Translating gives CSVSGGIEVEK. The whole CDR3 sequence is CSVSGGIEVEKLFF.